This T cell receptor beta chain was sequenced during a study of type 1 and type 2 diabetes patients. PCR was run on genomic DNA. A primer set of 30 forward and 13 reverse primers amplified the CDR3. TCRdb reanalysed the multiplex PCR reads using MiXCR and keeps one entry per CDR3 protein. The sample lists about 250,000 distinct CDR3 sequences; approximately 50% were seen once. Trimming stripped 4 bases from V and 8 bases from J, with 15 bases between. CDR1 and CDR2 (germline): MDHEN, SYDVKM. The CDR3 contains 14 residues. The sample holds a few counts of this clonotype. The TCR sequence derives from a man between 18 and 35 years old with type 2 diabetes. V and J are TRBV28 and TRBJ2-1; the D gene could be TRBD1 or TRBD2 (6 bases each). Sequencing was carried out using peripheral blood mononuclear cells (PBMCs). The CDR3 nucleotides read TGTGCCAGCAGTTCCGGCTCGGGGGCCTATGAGCAGTTCTTC. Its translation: CASSSGSGAYEQFF.